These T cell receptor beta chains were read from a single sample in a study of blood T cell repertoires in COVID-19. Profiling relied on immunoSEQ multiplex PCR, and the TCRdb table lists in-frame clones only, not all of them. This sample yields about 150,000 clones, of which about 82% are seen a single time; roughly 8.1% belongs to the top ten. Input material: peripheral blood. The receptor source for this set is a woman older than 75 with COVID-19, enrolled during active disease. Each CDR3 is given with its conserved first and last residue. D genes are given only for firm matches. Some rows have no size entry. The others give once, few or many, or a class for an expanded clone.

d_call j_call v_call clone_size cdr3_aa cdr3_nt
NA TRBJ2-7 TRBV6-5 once CASSVGLYEQYF TGTGCCAGCTCGGTTGGACTTTACGAGCAGTACTTC
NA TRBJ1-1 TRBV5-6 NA CASSRPSPRRTKDTEAFF TGTGCCAGCAGCCGACCTTCACCCAGGAGGACGAAAGACACTGAAGCTTTCTTT
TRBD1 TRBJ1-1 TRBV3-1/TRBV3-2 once CASSTGQGTEAFF TGTGCCAGCAGTACGGGACAGGGCACTGAAGCTTTCTTT
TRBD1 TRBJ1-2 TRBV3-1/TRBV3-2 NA CASSQEGTGGDYGYTF TGTGCCAGCAGCCAAGAGGGGACAGGGGGAGACTATGGCTACACCTTC
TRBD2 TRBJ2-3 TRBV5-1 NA CASSSRLAGGDTQYF TGCGCCAGCAGCTCGAGACTAGCGGGAGGAGATACGCAGTATTTT
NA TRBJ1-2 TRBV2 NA CASRGLGRSYGNYGYTF TGTGCCAGCAGGGGCCTGGGCAGAAGTTATGGTAACTATGGCTACACCTTC
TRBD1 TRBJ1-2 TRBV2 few CASSAGTGYGYTF TGTGCCAGCAGTGCCGGGACAGGGTATGGCTACACCTTC
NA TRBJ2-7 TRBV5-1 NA CASSYTGDFSYEQYF TGCGCCAGCAGTTACACAGGGGACTTTTCCTACGAGCAGTACTTC
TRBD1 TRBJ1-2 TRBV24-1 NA CATSDSRTGGVYGYTF TGTGCCACCAGTGATAGTAGGACAGGGGGAGTCTATGGCTACACCTTC
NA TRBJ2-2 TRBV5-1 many CASSLGRANTGELFF TGCGCCAGCAGCTTGGGCAGGGCCAACACCGGGGAGCTGTTTTTT
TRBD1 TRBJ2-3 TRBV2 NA CASSDRTGGYADTQYF TGTGCCAGCAGTGACCGGACAGGGGGCTACGCAGATACGCAGTATTTT
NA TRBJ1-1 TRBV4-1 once CASSHRDKARGFF TGCGCCAGCAGCCACCGGGACAAGGCCAGGGGTTTCTTT
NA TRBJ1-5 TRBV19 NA CASSIPPPGMQPQHF TGTGCCAGTAGTATACCCCCCCCGGGGATGCAGCCCCAGCATTTT
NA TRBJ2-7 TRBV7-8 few CASSLAGGGYEQYF TGTGCCAGCAGCTTAGCAGGAGGTGGATACGAGCAGTACTTC
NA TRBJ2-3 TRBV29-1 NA CSVEEEEKGTDTQYF TGCAGCGTTGAAGAAGAGGAGAAGGGCACAGATACGCAGTATTTT
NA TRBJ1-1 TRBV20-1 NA CSAAWAVGAFF TGCAGTGCCGCTTGGGCCGTTGGGGCTTTCTTT
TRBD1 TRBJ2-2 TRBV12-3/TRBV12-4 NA CASGRGSGELFF TGTGCCAGCGGCAGGGGGTCCGGGGAGCTGTTTTTT
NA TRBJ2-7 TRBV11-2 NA CASSLLSGLETYEQYF TGTGCCAGCAGCTTATTGTCCGGCCTGGAGACCTACGAGCAGTACTTC
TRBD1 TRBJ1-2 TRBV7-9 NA CASSDRANYGYTF TGTGCCAGCAGTGACAGGGCTAACTATGGCTACACCTTC
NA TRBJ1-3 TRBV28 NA CASSFSVATIYF TGTGCCAGCTCCTTCTCGGTAGCCACCATATATTTT
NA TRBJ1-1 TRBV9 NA CASSVTTDRTEAFF TGTGCCAGCAGCGTAACGACTGACAGGACCGAAGCTTTCTTT
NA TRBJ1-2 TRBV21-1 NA CASSKRGWGYGYTF TGTGCCAGCAGCAAAAGGGGGTGGGGGTATGGCTACACCTTC
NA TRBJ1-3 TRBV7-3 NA CASSHKDSPRANTIYF TGTGCCAGCAGCCACAAGGATAGCCCCCGAGCAAACACCATATATTTT
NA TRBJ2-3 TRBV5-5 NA CASSRDRFTDTQYF TGTGCCAGCAGCCGTGACAGATTCACAGATACGCAGTATTTT
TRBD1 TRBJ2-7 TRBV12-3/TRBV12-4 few CASSFDRGYEQYF TGTGCCAGCAGTTTCGACAGGGGTTACGAGCAGTACTTC
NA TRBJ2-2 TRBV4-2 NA CASSQDLARGPGELFF TGTGCCAGCAGCCAAGATCTAGCGAGGGGGCCCGGGGAGCTGTTTTTT
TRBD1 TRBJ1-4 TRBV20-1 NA CSASPLSTGENEKLFF TGCAGTGCTAGTCCACTCTCGACAGGGGAGAATGAAAAACTGTTTTTT
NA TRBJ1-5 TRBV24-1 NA CATSLSREGNQPQHF TGTGCCACCAGTCTTTCCAGGGAGGGCAATCAGCCCCAGCATTTT
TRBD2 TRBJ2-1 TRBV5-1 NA CASSSIRTSGHNEQFF TGCGCCAGCAGCTCTATCCGGACTAGCGGCCACAATGAGCAGTTCTTC
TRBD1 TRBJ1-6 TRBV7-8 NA CASSLGQGSSPLHF TGTGCCAGCAGCTTAGGACAGGGTAGTTCACCCCTCCACTTT
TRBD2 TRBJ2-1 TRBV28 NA CASSPRTSGRGLGDEQFF TGTGCCAGCAGTCCTCGGACTAGCGGGAGGGGTTTAGGGGATGAGCAGTTCTTC
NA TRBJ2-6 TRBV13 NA CASRLPGESGANVLTF TGTGCCAGCCGACTCCCAGGGGAGAGTGGGGCCAACGTCCTGACTTTC
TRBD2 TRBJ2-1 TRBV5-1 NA CASEIAGGSYNEQFF TGCGCCAGCGAAATAGCGGGAGGTTCCTACAATGAGCAGTTCTTC
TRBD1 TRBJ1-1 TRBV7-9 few CASNQGGRTEAFF TGTGCCAGCAACCAGGGGGGCCGCACTGAAGCTTTCTTT
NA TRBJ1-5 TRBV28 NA CASSGPQGGQPQHF TGTGCCAGCAGTGGCCCCCAGGGCGGACAGCCCCAGCATTTT
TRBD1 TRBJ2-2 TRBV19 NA CATDRGPTGELFF TGTGCCACCGACAGGGGCCCCACCGGGGAGCTGTTTTTT
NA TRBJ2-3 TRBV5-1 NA CASSLSLVRTDTQYF TGCGCCAGCAGCTTGTCCCTAGTCCGCACAGATACGCAGTATTTT
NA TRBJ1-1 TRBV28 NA CASSLAPLVNTEAFF TGTGCCAGCAGTTTGGCCCCGTTGGTGAACACTGAAGCTTTCTTT
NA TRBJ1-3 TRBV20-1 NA CSASQWGLGGKLGNTIYF TGCAGTGCTAGTCAATGGGGGCTGGGTGGTAAACTGGGAAACACCATATATTTT
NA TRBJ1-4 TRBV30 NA CAWSRITTGKRNEKLFF TGTGCCTGGAGCCGCATAACCACGGGGAAGAGGAATGAAAAACTGTTTTTT
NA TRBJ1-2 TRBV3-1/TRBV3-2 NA CASSQEGAVYTF TGTGCCAGCAGCCAAGAGGGGGCGGTCTACACCTTC
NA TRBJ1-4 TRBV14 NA CASSQGLRGFGGKLFF TGTGCCAGCAGCCAAGGGCTACGCGGATTCGGGGGAAAACTGTTTTTT
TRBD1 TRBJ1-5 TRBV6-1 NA CASSEGPGGAGEPQHF TGTGCCAGCAGTGAAGGGCCAGGGGGCGCGGGGGAGCCCCAGCATTTT
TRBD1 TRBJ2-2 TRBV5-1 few CASSLSRTGNTGELFF TGCGCCAGCAGCTTGTCCAGGACAGGAAACACCGGGGAGCTGTTTTTT
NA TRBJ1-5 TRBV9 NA CASSVEDRGMEPQHF TGTGCCAGCAGCGTAGAGGATCGGGGGATGGAGCCCCAGCATTTT
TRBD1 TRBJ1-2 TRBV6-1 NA CASSEFGQEINYGYTF TGTGCCAGCAGTGAATTCGGACAGGAAATTAACTATGGCTACACCTTC
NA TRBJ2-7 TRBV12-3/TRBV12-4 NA CASSSSTGGEQYF TGTGCCAGCAGTTCTTCCACCGGGGGCGAGCAGTACTTC
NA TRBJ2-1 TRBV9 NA CASSVYRRSYNEQFF TGTGCCAGCAGCGTCTACAGGAGATCCTACAATGAGCAGTTCTTC
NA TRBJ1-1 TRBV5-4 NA CASSLVGQLNTEAFF TGTGCCAGCAGCTTGGTAGGACAGCTGAACACTGAAGCTTTCTTT
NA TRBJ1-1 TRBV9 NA CASSVVGFRGAEAFF TGTGCCAGCAGCGTAGTAGGGTTCCGGGGGGCCGAAGCTTTCTTT
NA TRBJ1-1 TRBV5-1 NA CASSLAGYTEAFF TGCGCCAGCAGCTTGGCCGGGTACACTGAAGCTTTCTTT